A selection of T cell receptor beta chains follows, all from one sample in a study of T-cell memory formation after mild COVID-19. TCRdb recomputed calls from the 5' RACE reads with MiXCR, one row per CDR3 protein. The sample holds approximately 150,000 distinct CDR3 sequences, more than 14% seen once. The material sequenced was PBMCs or a T cell subset sorted from them (not recorded which). Receptors originate from an adult woman who had mild COVID-19 (a few samples of this study predate the infection). Cell type and time point are not known. CDR3s include the opening cysteine and the closing phenylalanine or tryptophan. Each record gives: clone size, V gene, J gene, D gene, CDR3 protein, CDR3 DNA. A D gene is named only where the DNA matches it firmly. Expanded clones get a size class; other rows say once, few or many, or leave the size out.

>few|TRBV15|TRBJ2-1|-
CATAGGLVNEQFF
TGTGCCACCGCCGGGGGGCTTGTCAATGAGCAGTTCTTC
>-|TRBV5-6|TRBJ2-1|-
CASSLAGLRYNEQFF
TGTGCCAGCAGCTTGGCCGGCCTGAGGTACAATGAGCAGTTCTTC
>few|TRBV11-2|TRBJ1-1|-
CASRFPGGRETEAFF
TGTGCCAGCCGGTTCCCGGGGGGAAGGGAGACTGAAGCTTTCTTT
>few|TRBV7-8|TRBJ1-1|TRBD1
CASSIPGTGEGDTEAFF
TGTGCCAGCAGCATCCCCGGGACAGGGGAAGGGGACACTGAAGCTTTCTTT
>-|TRBV18|TRBJ2-7|-
CASSPQGPYEQYF
TGTGCCAGCTCACCACAGGGGCCCTACGAGCAGTACTTC
>-|TRBV27|TRBJ2-3|-
CASAGREGDTQYF
TGTGCCAGCGCGGGACGGGAAGGAGATACGCAGTATTTT
>few|TRBV5-4|TRBJ2-3|-
CASSRGAASDTQYF
TGTGCCAGCAGCCGGGGCGCTGCCTCAGATACGCAGTATTTT
>-|TRBV5-1|TRBJ2-3|-
CASSRTLNPTDTQYF
TGCGCCAGCAGCCGAACATTAAACCCCACAGATACGCAGTATTTT
>-|TRBV12-3/TRBV12-4|TRBJ2-4|-
CASSPVGRGGRNIQYF
TGTGCCAGCAGTCCTGTAGGACGGGGAGGTAGGAACATTCAGTACTTC
>few|TRBV7-6|TRBJ2-1|-
CASSPNRGKEQFF
TGTGCCAGCAGCCCCAATCGGGGTAAGGAGCAGTTCTTC
>few|TRBV19|TRBJ2-1|-
CASSIQGGLFGEQFF
TGTGCCAGTAGTATTCAGGGGGGCCTCTTCGGTGAGCAGTTCTTC
>-|TRBV6-5|TRBJ2-7|-
CASSTLATVGNEQYF
TGTGCCAGCAGCACCCTAGCTACCGTCGGAAACGAGCAGTACTTC